This TCR beta chain comes out of a study of blood T cell repertoires in COVID-19 (dated by TCRdb to the early 2020s). For the study in its entirety: Samples covering the acute and convalescent phases of COVID-19 were provided by collaborators in the United States, Italy and Spain. The prospective study material was composed of cDNA or gDNA derived from T cells, B-cell-depleted T cells, or PBMCs. Subjects who had been exposed to COVID-19, were actively infected with it, or had recovered from it provided the deeply sampled blood TCRbeta repertoires that made up the dataset. The repertoires were made available in a free public database intended to serve as a resource for research on the immune response to SARS-CoV-2. The samples were drawn from two sources: the first 160 participants of the ongoing ImmuneRACE study, and 1,000 to 1,500 subjects contributed by 6 global collaborators. A de-identified subject ID, COVID-19 status, age in years and sex were almost always included in the sample metadata. HLA class I and class II types, where available, came from metadata supplied by the sample provider rather than from assay-based typing. Results and caveats for the whole study, not just this receptor: How much clinical and demographic metadata was included differed by source and by participant, and the metadata was provided uncurated.

Enrolling through a virtual design, the prospective study's participants ranged in age from roughly 18 to 90 years and lived across some 23 United States geographic areas. To assign participants to cohorts, the prospective study relied on clinical history that participants themselves reported in a screening survey and a study questionnaire. ImmuneRACE Cohort 3 recovered participants were defined by two consecutive negative NP/OP PCR tests, healthcare professional clearance, or symptom resolution. In the prospective study, whole blood, serum and a nasopharyngeal or oropharyngeal swab were collected from each participant by mobile phlebotomists. Participants in the prospective study had the option to provide additional blood draws and questionnaires over an approximately 2-month period. Before DNA extraction, prospective study blood samples were shipped either frozen or at room temperature. Comment on this clone: Its antigen remains undetermined. No much larger clone exists at a distance of one base, and base qualities are not known.

TCRbeta CDR3 regions were amplified from genomic DNA by means of the immunoSEQ Assay, a bias-controlled multiplex PCR. The authors processed their data as follows. The number of nucleated cells in each sample was estimated by amplification of reference gene primers within the assay. To quantify the absolute abundance of each unique TCRbeta CDR3 rearrangement, sequence reads were collapsed and filtered. Productive Simpson clonality was computed per sample as the square root of Simpson's diversity index over productive rearrangements. Drawn from immuneACCESS, this table holds only the in-frame rearrangements with V and J called that TCRdb kept. Clones are partly lost; checked studies trace under half to an unresolved V gene and leave the rest unexplained. The V and J calls and clone size are taken from that table; D and trimming were inferred from the DNA. Recorded for this sample are 250,000 or so clones; about 89% of them occurred a single time. The top ten constitute approximately 2.4% of the sample.

The sequenced sample was PBMCs or T cells enriched from blood (not recorded which). The sequence came from a woman between 18 and 30 years old who had recovered from COVID-19.

The DNA sequence is as follows: TGTGCCAGCAGTCCACTTGCAACTAATGAAAAACTGTTTTTT. This yields the protein CASSPLATNEKLFF. The chain couples TRBV5-6 to TRBJ1-4; no D gene can be assigned with confidence. Taken from cysteine to phenylalanine, the CDR3 has 14 residues. Only the CDR3 DNA is retained, 42 bases long and in frame from the first base. V is pared back by 5 bases and J by 0 bases, with 8 bases lying between the germline termini. Looking up the germline V gene yields CDR1 SGHDT and CDR2 YYEEEE. With the portions outside the CDR3 filled from the reference TRBV5-6 and TRBJ1-4 genes, the complete variable region becomes DAGVTQSPTHLIKTRGQQVTLRCSPKSGHDTVSWYQQALGQGPQFIFQYYEEEERQRGNFPDRFSGHQFPNYSSELNVNALLLGDSALYLCASSPLATNEKLFFGSGTQLSVL.